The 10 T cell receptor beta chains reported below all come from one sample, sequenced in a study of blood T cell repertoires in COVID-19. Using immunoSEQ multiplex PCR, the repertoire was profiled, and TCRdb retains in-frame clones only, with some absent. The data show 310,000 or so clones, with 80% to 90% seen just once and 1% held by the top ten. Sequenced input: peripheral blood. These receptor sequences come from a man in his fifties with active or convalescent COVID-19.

CDR3 amino acids: CAISESRTSGKETQYF. CDR3 DNA: TGTGCCATCAGTGAGTCGAGGACTAGCGGCAAAGAGACCCAGTACTTC. This rearrangement joins TRBV10-3 to TRBJ2-5, with 10 bases fitting TRBD2. Trimming cost V 0 bases and J 3 bases; bases outside gene matches: 4. CDR1 ENHRY and CDR2 SYGVKD come from the germline V gene. The CDR3 extends over 16 amino acids.

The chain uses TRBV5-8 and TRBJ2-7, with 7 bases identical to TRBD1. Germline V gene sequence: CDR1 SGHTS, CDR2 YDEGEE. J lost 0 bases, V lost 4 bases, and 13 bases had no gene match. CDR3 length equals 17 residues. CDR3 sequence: CASSRIPGTDTSYEQYF. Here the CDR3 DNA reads TGTGCCAGCAGCCGAATTCCCGGGACAGATACCTCCTACGAGCAGTACTTC.

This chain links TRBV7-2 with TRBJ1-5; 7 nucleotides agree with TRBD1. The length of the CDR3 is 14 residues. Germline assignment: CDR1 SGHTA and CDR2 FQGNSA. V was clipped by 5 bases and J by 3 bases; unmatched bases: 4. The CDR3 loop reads CASSPGTVNQPQHF. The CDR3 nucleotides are TGTGCCAGCAGCCCGGGGACAGTCAATCAGCCCCAGCATTTT.

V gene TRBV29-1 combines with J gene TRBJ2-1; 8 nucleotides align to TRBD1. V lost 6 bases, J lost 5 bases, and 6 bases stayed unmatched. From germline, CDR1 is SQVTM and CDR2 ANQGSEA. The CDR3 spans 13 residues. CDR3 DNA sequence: TGCAGCGTCAGGGGGCCGCCACACAATGAGCAGTTCTTC. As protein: CSVRGPPHNEQFF.

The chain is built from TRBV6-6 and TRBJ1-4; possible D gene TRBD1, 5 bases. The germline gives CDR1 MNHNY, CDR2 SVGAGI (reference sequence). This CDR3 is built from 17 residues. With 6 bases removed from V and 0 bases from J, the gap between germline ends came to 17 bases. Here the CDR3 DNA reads TGTGCCAGCAGCCGAAGCCAGGGCGAGGCAACTAATGAAAAACTGTTTTTT. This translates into CASSRSQGEATNEKLFF.

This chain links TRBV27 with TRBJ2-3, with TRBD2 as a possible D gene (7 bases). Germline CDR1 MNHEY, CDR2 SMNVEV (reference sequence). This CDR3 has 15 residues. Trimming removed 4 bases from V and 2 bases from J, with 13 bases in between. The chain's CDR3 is CASSSLAGATDTQYF. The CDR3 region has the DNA TGTGCCAGCAGTTCCTTGGCGGGGGCCACAGATACGCAGTATTTT.

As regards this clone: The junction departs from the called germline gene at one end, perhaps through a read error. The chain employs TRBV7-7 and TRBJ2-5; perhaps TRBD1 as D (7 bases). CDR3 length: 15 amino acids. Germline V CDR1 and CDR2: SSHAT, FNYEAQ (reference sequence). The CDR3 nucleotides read TGTGCTAGCAGCTTAGGGGGGACAGTCCAAGAGACCCAGTACTTC. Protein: CASSLGGTVQETQYF.

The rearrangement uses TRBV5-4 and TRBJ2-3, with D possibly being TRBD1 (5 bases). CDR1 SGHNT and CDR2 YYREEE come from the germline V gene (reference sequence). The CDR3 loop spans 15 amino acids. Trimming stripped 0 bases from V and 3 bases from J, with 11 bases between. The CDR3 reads CASSLDVSGTDTQYF. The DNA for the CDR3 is TGTGCCAGCAGCTTGGACGTCTCAGGGACAGATACGCAGTATTTT.

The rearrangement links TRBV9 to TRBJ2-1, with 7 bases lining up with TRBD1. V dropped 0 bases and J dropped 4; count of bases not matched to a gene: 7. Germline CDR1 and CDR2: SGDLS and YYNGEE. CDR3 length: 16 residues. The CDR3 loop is CASSVDLTGVYNEQFF. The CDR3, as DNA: TGTGCCAGCAGCGTAGATCTAACAGGGGTATACAATGAGCAGTTCTTC.

The CDR3 spells CSVRTSGRTEETQYF. The CDR3 nucleotides read TGCAGCGTTCGGACTAGCGGGAGGACCGAAGAGACCCAGTACTTC. This chain joins TRBV29-1 and TRBJ2-5; the match to TRBD2 covers 14 bases. Germline values: CDR1 SQVTM, CDR2 ANQGSEA. The CDR3 spans 15 residues. V shed 5 bases, J shed 3 bases, and the junction held 5 bases outside the gene matches.